This T cell receptor beta chain was recorded in a study of naive and memory T cell subsets. This clonotype turned up a few times. Antigen: not known. Study-level points and caveats: TCR abundance followed a power law differing between naive and memory subsets.

An equimolar mix of two oligonucleotides served as the beta constant-region primer for TRBC1 and TRBC2. MiXCR, run by TCRdb on the UMI-ligation and nested PCR reads, gives a single entry per CDR3 protein. The repertoire holds over 75,000 distinct CDR3 sequences, with around 14% as singletons. The sample consisted of central memory CD4+ T cells from blood. The sequence was collected from a human donor in good health.

This CDR3 is CASSPTSGLYREQYF. The CDR3 DNA reads TGTGCCAGCAGTCCGACGTCCGGTCTATACCGCGAGCAGTACTTC. V and J are TRBV28 and TRBJ2-7, with D unresolved. V was cut by 5 bases and J by 6 bases, with 20 bases left in between. Germline CDR1 is MDHEN and CDR2 is SYDVKM. The CDR3 sequence is 15 residues long. Combining the CDR3 with reference TRBV28 and TRBJ2-7 gives the whole variable domain DVKVTQSSRYLVKRTGEKVFLECVQDMDHENMFWYRQDPGLGLRLIYFSYDVKMKEKGDIPEGYSVSREKKERFSLILESASTNQTSMYLCASSPTSGLYREQYFGPGTRLTVT.